Below, 9 T cell receptor beta chains from the same sample are listed, as sequenced in a study of T cell responses to AZD1222 COVID-19 vaccine (dated by TCRdb to the early 2020s). Library prep was done by the immunoSEQ multiplex PCR assay. Held by TCRdb, this immuneACCESS table contains in-frame sequences only and omits some clones. Under half of the omission traces to an unresolved V gene where checked; the cause of the rest is unknown. The sample table lists around 99,000 clones, more than 75% of them with a count of one. In total, the top ten clones hold about 20% of the sample. Interpreted using the paper, the time point label stands for: baseline before first vaccination. Sequenced material: peripheral blood, taken on day 0 of AZD1222 vaccination. These receptors all stem from an adult in good health.

This chain uses TRBV6-6 with TRBJ1-2; D is possibly TRBD1 (5 bases). CDR1 MNHNY and CDR2 SVGAGI come from the germline V gene (reference sequence). V lost 5 bases and J 4 bases, leaving 17 bases between the germline ends. The CDR3 consists of 15 residues. CDR3 coding DNA: TGTGCCAGCAGTACCCCCGTGGGGGACGGCTATGGCTACACCTTC. It translates to CASSTPVGDGYGYTF.

The chain combines TRBV6-1 with TRBJ2-3; TRBD2 might be the D (6 bases). This CDR3 contains 13 residues. Trimming left V 2 bases short and J 6 bases short, with 9 bases between. Germline V gene lookup returns CDR1 MNHNS and CDR2 SASEGT. The CDR3: CASSEREPDTQYF. Written as DNA, the CDR3 is TGTGCCAGCAGTGAACGGGAGCCCGATACGCAGTATTTT.

CDR3 sequence (DNA): TGTGCCAGCAGCCATCTAGCGGGGGGAAGCACAGATACGCAGTATTTT. The encoded protein is CASSHLAGGSTDTQYF. This chain connects TRBV7-6 to TRBJ2-3; 11 positions agree with TRBD2. Germline V gives CDR1 SGHVS, CDR2 FNYEAQ. The CDR3 spans 16 residues. V shed 5 bases and J 0 bases; nucleotides not matched to a gene: 4.

V gene TRBV19 combines with J gene TRBJ1-5, with D unresolved. Germline CDR1 LNHDA, CDR2 SQIVND (reference sequence). V lost 2 bases, J lost 3 bases, and 8 bases lay in between. The CDR3 consists of 14 residues. Written as DNA, the CDR3 is TGTGCCAGTAGTATAATTTCAGTCAATCAGCCCCAGCATTTT. Residues: CASSIISVNQPQHF.

The genes are TRBV6-2 or TRBV6-3 and TRBJ2-7, with 8 bases aligning to TRBD1. Trimming took 5 bases from V and 7 from J; bases not matched to a gene: 4. This CDR3 has 12 residues. Germline lookup yields CDR1 MNHEY and CDR2 SVGEGT. The CDR3 here is CASSQGAGEQYF. DNA of the CDR3: TGTGCCAGCAGTCAGGGGGCGGGAGAGCAGTACTTC.

The J gene is TRBJ2-3, the V gene TRBV7-9; 9 nucleotides align to TRBD2. CDR1 and CDR2 from the germline V gene are SEHNR and FQNEAQ (reference sequence). Trimming took 5 bases from V and 5 from J; bases not matched to a gene: 14. This CDR3 contains 17 residues. The CDR3 region has the DNA TGTGCCAGCAGCGGGATAGTAGGCGGGGGGGCAAGAGATACGCAGTATTTT. Residues: CASSGIVGGGARDTQYF.

This clone was detected only once. This sequence joins TRBV10-3 and TRBJ2-1; D unclear. CDR3 length: 15 residues. CDR1 and CDR2 from the germline V gene are ENHRY and SYGVKD. The V and J ends lost 3 bases and 6 bases respectively, with 15 bases between them. For the CDR3, the DNA is TGTGCCATCAGTGATCTCGCCGCCATGGGCAATGAGCAGTTCTTC. This translates into CAISDLAAMGNEQFF.

The CDR3 DNA sequence: TGTGCCAGCTCACCACTGCCTAGCGGGGGGGCATCAGATACGCAGTATTTT. It is translated as CASSPLPSGGASDTQYF. This sequence joins TRBV18 and TRBJ2-3, with 12 positions matching TRBD2. V shed 1 base and J 4 bases; nucleotides not matched to a gene: 6. Looked up from germline, CDR1 is KGHSH and CDR2 is LQKENI. CDR3 length: 17 residues.

The chain recombines TRBV2 with TRBJ2-1; tentatively, D is TRBD2 (6 bases). This CDR3 comprises 11 residues. V gave up 4 bases and J gave up 9 bases, with 7 bases separating them. The germline V gene encodes CDR1 SNHLY and CDR2 FYNNEI. CDR3 sequence (DNA): TGTGCCAGCAGTGGGGAGGTTGAGCAGTTCTTC. This translates into CASSGEVEQFF.